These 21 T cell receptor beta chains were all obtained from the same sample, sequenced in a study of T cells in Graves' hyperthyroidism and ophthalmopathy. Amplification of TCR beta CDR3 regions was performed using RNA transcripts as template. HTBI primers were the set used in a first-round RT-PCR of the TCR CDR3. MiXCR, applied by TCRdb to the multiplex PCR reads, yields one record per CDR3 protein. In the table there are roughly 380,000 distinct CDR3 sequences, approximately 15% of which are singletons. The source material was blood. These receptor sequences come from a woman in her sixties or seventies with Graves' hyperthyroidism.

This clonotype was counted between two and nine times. The CDR3 loop is CASSLFGAYDNEQFF. CDR3 nucleotides: TGTGCCAGCAGCTTGTTCGGGGCGTATGACAATGAGCAGTTCTTC. The gene calls are TRBV5-5 and TRBJ2-1; D may match TRBD1 or TRBD2 (5 bases each). The CDR3 has 15 residues. Germline values: CDR1 SGHKS, CDR2 YYEKEE (reference sequence). Trimming removed 1 base from V and 5 bases from J, with 13 bases in between. The variable domain in full, completed from reference TRBV5-5 and TRBJ2-1, reads DAGVTQSPTHLIKTRGQQVTLRCSPISGHKSVSWYQQVLGQGPQFIFQYYEKEERGRGNFPDRFSARQFPNYSSELNVNALLLGDSALYLCASSLFGAYDNEQFFGPGTRLTVL.

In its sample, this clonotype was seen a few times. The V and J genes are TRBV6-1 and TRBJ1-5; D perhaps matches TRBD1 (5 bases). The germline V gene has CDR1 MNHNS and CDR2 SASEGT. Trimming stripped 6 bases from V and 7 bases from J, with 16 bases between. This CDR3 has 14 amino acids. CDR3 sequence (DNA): TGTGCCAGCAGCTATACAGGAGGGGACCAGCCCCAGCATTTT. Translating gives CASSYTGGDQPQHF.

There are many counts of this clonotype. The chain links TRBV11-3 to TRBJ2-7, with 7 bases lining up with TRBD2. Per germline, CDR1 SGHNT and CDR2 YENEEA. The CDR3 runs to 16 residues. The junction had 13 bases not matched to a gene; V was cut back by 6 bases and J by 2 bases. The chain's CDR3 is CASRGGYAGRPYEQYF. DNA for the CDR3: TGTGCCAGCAGGGGGGGGTATGCAGGGCGACCCTACGAGCAGTACTTC.

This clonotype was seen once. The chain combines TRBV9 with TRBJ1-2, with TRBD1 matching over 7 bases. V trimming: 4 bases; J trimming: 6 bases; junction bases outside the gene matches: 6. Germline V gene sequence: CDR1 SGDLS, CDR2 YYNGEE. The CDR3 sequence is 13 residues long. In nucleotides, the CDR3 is TGTGCCAGCAGCCGACAGGGATTTGATGGCTACACCTTC. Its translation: CASSRQGFDGYTF.

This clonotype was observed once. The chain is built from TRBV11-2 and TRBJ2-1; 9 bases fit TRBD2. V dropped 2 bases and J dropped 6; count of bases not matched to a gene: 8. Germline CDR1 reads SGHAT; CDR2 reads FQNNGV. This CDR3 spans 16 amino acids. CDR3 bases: TGTGCCAGCAGCTTAACTTTAGCGGGGGCCTCCAATGAGCAGTTCTTC. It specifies CASSLTLAGASNEQFF.

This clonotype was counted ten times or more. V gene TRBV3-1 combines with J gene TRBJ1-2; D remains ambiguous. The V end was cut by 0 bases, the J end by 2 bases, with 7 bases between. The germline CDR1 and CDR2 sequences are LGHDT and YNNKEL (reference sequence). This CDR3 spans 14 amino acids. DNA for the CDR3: TGTGCCAGCAGCCAAGAAGGAGGAAACTATGGCTACACCTTC. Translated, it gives CASSQEGGNYGYTF.

The CDR3 reads CASSSRTGEQYF. CDR3 in DNA: TGTGCCAGTAGTTCGAGGACGGGCGAGCAGTACTTC. The chain combines TRBV19 with TRBJ2-7; D is unclear. This CDR3 is built from 12 residues. V was clipped by 5 bases and J by 6 bases, with 11 bases between them. In germline, CDR1 is LNHDA, CDR2 SQIVND (reference sequence).

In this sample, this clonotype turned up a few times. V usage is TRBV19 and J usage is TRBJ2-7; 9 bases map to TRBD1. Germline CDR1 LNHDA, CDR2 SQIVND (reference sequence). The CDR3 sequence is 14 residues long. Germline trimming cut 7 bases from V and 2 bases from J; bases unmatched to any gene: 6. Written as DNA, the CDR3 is TGTGCCAGTACTCCGGGACAGGGCCCCTACGAGCAGTACTTC. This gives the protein CASTPGQGPYEQYF.

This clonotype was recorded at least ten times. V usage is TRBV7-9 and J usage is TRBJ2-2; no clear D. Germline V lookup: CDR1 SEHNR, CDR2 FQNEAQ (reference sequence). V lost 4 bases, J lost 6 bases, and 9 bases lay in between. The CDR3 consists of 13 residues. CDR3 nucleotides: TGTGCCAGCAGCTCACGGTGGGCCGGGGAGCTGTTTTTT. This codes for CASSSRWAGELFF.

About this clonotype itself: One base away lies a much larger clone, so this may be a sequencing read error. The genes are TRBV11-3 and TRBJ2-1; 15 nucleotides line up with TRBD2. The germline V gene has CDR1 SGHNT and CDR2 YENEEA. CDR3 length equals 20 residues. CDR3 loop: CASSPTPGLAGGGSYNGQFF. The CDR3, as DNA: TGTGCCAGCAGCCCGACCCCCGGACTAGCGGGAGGGGGCTCCTACAATGGGCAGTTCTTC. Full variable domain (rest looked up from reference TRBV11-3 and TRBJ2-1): EAGVVQSPRYKIIEKKQPVAFWCNPISGHNTLYWYLQNLGQGPELLIRYENEEAVDDSQLPKDRFSAERLKGVDSTLKIQPAELGDSAVYLCASSPTPGLAGGGSYNGQFFGPGTRLTVL.

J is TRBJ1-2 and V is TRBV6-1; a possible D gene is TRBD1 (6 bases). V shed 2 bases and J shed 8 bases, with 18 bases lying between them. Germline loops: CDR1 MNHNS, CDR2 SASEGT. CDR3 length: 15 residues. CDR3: CASSERAGVGRGYTF. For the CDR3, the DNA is TGTGCCAGCAGTGAACGGGCAGGGGTCGGTAGAGGCTACACCTTC.

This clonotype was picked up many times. The CDR3 loop is CATSDPSGGGELFF. Written as DNA, the CDR3 is TGTGCCACCAGTGATCCCTCCGGGGGAGGGGAGCTGTTTTTT. The V gene is TRBV24-1, the J gene TRBJ2-2, with D tentatively TRBD2 (6 bases). V shed 3 bases and J shed 8 bases, with 12 bases lying between them. CDR3 length: 14 amino acids. Germline CDR1 KGHDR, CDR2 SFDVKD.

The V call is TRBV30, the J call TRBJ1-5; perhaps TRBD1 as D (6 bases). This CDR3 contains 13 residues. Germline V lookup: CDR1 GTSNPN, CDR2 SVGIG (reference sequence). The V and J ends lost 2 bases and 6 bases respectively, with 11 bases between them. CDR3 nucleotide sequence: TGTGCCTGGAGTTCACAGGGCAGTCAGCCCCAGCATTTT. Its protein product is CAWSSQGSQPQHF.

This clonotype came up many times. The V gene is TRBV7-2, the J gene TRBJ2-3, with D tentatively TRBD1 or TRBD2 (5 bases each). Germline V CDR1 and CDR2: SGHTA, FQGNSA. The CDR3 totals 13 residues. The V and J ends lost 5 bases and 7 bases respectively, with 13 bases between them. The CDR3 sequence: CASSPPWGYTQYF. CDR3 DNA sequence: TGTGCCAGCAGCCCACCTTGGGGGTATACGCAGTATTTT.

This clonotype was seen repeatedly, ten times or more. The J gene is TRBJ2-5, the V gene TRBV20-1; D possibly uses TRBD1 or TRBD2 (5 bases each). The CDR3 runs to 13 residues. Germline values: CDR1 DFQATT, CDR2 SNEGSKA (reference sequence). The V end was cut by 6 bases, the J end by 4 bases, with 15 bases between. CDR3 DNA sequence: TGCAGTGCCACACCCGCAGGGAGAGAGACCCAGTACTTC. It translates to CSATPAGRETQYF.

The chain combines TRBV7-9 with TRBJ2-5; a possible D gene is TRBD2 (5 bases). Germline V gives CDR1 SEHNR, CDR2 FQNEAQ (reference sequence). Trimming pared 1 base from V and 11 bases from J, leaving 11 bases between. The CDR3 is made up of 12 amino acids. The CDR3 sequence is CASSLVEGQQYF. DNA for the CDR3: TGTGCCAGCAGCTTAGTCGAGGGCCAACAGTACTTC.

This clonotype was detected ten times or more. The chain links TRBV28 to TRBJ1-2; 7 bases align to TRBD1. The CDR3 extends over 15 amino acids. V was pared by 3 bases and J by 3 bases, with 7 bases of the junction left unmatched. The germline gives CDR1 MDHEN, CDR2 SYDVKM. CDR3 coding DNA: TGTGCCAGCAGTTTGCGGAGGGGGCGCGACTATGGCTACACCTTC. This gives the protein CASSLRRGRDYGYTF.

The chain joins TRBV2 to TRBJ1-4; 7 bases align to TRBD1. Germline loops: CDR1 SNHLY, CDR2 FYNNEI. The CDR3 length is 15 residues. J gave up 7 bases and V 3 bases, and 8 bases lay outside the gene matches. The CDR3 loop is CASSEAQGGREKLFF. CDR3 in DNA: TGTGCCAGCAGTGAGGCCCAGGGGGGCCGTGAAAAACTGTTTTTT. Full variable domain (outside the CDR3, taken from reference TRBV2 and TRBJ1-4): EPEVTQTPSHQVTQMGQEVILRCVPISNHLYFYWYRQILGQKVEFLVSFYNNEISEKSEIFDDQFSVERPDGSNFTLKIRSTKLEDSAMYFCASSEAQGGREKLFFGSGTQLSVL.

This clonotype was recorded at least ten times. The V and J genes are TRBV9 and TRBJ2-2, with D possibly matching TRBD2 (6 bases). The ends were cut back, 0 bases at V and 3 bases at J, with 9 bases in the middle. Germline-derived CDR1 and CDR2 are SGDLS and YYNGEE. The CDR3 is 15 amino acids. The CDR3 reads CASSVGRADTGELFF. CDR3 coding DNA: TGTGCCAGCAGCGTAGGGAGGGCGGACACCGGGGAGCTGTTTTTT.

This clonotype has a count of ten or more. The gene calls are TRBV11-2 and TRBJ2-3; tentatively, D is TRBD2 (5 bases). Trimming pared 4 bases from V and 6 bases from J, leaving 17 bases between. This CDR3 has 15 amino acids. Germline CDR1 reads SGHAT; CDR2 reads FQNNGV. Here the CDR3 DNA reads TGTGCCAGCAGCTACCACGACGGGGAGAGGGATACGCAGTATTTT. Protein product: CASSYHDGERDTQYF.

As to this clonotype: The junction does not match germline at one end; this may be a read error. CDR3 region: CASSPGAYDQYF. CDR3 sequence (DNA): TGTGCCAGCAGTCCGGGAGCTTACGATCAGTACTTC. V is TRBV6-1 and J is TRBJ2-7, with D possibly being TRBD2 (6 bases). Germline loops: CDR1 MNHNS, CDR2 SASEGT. This CDR3 is built from 12 residues.